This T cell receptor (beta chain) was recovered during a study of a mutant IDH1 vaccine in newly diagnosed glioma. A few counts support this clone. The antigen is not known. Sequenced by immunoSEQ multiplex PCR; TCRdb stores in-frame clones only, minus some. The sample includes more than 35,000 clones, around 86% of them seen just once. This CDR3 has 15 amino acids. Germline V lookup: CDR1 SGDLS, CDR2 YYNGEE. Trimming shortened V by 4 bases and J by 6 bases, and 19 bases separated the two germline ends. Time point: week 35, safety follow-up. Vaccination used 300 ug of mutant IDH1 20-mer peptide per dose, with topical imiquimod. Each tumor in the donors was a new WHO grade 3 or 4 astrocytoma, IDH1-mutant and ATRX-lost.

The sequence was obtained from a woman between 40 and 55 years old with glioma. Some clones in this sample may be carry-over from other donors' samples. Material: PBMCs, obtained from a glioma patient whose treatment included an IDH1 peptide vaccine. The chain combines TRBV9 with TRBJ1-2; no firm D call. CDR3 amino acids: CASSPSPEARHGYTF. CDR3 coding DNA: TGTGCCAGCAGCCCATCCCCGGAAGCGCGTCATGGCTACACCTTC.